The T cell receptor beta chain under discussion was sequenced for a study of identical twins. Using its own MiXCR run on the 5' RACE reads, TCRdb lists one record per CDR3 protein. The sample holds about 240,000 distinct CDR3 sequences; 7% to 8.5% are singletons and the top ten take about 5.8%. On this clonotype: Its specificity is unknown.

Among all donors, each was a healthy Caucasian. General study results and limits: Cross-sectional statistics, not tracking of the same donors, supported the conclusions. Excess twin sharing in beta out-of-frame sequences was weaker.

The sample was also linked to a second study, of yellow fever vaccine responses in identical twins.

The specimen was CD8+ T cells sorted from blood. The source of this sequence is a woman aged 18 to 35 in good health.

CDR3 amino acids: CASSLPGGNGYTF. Written as DNA, the CDR3 is TGTGCCAGCAGCTTACCAGGCGGGAATGGCTACACCTTC. The chain uses TRBV7-9 and TRBJ1-2, with D unclear. The germline V gene has CDR1 SEHNR and CDR2 FQNEAQ (reference sequence). V was pared by 2 bases and J by 6 bases, with 10 bases between. The CDR3 contains 13 residues. The whole variable domain, filled in from reference TRBV7-9 and TRBJ1-2, reads DTGVSQNPRHKITKRGQNVTFRCDPISEHNRLYWYRQTLGQGPEFLTYFQNEAQLEKSRLLSDRFSAERPKGSFSTLEIQRTEQGDSAMYLCASSLPGGNGYTFGSGTRLTVV.